This note documents a single T cell receptor beta chain sequence. This clonotype has ten or more counts. Its antigen is unknown. Within one base of it there is no much larger clone, and no base qualities were kept. The CDR3 measures 15 amino acids from cysteine to phenylalanine. The read is trimmed to its CDR3 DNA, 45 bases read in frame from base 1. The germline V gene specifies SNHLY as CDR1 and FYNNEI as CDR2. The junction carries 10 bases between V and J, which are trimmed by 2 bases and 3 bases respectively. Libraries of naive CD8 T cells were generated from about 19,000 to 1,100,000 sorted cells, with 10%, 30% or 50% of the purified RNA used. Naive CD8 T cells were FACS-sorted as CD8+CD4-CCR7+CD45RA+ on a BD FACSAria II into RLT Plus buffer. To test detection sensitivity, Jurkat RNA equal to some 11 TCR copies was added to samples of roughly 17,000-1,100,000 naive CD8 T cells. CD8 T cells were enriched using RosetteSep CD8+ T Cell Enrichment Cocktail and Ficoll-Paque, and the enriched cells then underwent ACK red cell lysis.

The library was obtained by PCR. Reads for this sample came from an Illumina HiSeq 4000. Bulk TCR libraries were prepared as previously described, using TCR primers listed in Table S5. Total RNA was purified with the Qiagen AllPrep DNA/RNA kit. Before analysis, reads from multiple sequencing runs of one library were combined. The authors' analysis ran thus. Reads were retained only if an exact TCR constant sequence was present, and the retained reads were trimmed to 150 nt and grouped according to their 12-nt molecular barcodes. Reads inside each barcode group were sub-clustered using a 15% Levenshtein threshold, and a quality-weighted consensus sequence was constructed for each RNA molecule. Non-functional sequences were excluded, and lower-count sequences lying one edit away from another sequence were also excluded. Barcode sub-clusters with fewer than 20% of the maximum read count were removed, based on fitting two negative binomial distributions. The public reads were run again by TCRdb, first through fastp at Q25 and then through MiXCR, and only productive beta chains were kept. Rows with one shared CDR3 protein collapse into an entry with the most common genes and DNA. The V and J calls and clone size are TCRdb's, not the authors'. This sample lists 85,000 to 95,000 distinct CDR3 sequences; around 20% were detected once. About 0.85% of the sample belongs to the ten largest clones.

The data were taken from a study of molecular identifiers for immune sequencing clone quantification (dated by TCRdb to the late 2010s). About the full investigation: In a replicate experiment, RNA from roughly 18,000 or 92,000 naive CD8 T cells was split into five aliquots, four of which were sequenced. This methods study used CD8 T cells to benchmark TCR RNA copy counting and molecular-identifier clustering-based TCR repertoire sequencing (MIDCIRS). Beyond this particular receptor, the publication reports: Without barcode sub-clustering, chimeric consensus sequences inflated TCR diversity; chimeras reached as high as 47%. Modeling estimated about three recovered TCR RNA copies per cell, compared with about ten by digital PCR, which implies about 30% capture efficiency. Clones above 20 RNA copies held over 98% of molecules in CMV-specific effector cells but under 1% in naive cells. The naive libraries included spiked-in Jurkat TCR RNA (around 9 copies' worth), and this Jurkat TCR RNA is not part of the donor repertoire. A single cell's worth of spiked-in Jurkat TCR RNA was reported detectable even among one million naive CD8 T cells. Highly expanded clone sizes could be underestimated because identical TCR molecules may share a barcode.

The V and J segments used are TRBV2 and TRBJ2-2, and the D gene may be TRBD2, 6 bases matching. The sequence was collected from a human donor in good health. Some libraries in this study had Jurkat cell RNA spiked in. Sequences were obtained from naive CD8+ T cells from blood, with Jurkat cell RNA spiked in. This specimen's cell subset or site label, interpreted: FACS-sorted CD8+CD4-CCR7+CD45RA+ naive T cells. Read as DNA, the sequence is TGTGCCAGCAGTGAAAGACTAGTGGACACCGGGGAGCTGTTTTTT. It codes for CASSERLVDTGELFF.